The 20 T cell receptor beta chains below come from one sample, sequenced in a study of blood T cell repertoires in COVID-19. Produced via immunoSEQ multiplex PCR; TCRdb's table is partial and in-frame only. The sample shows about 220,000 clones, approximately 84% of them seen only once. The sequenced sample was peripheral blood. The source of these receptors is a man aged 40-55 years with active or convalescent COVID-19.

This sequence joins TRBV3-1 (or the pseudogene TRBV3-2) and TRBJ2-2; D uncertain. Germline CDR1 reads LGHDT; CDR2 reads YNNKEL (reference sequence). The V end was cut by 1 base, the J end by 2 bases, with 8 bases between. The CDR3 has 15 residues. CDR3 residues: CASSQVTTNTGELFF. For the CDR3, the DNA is TGTGCCAGCAGCCAAGTCACGACAAACACCGGGGAGCTGTTTTTT.

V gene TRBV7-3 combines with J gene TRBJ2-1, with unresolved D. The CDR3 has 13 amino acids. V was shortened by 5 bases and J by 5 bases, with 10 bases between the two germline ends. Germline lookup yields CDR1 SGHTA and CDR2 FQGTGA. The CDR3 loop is CASSPSRDNEQFF. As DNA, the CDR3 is TGTGCCAGCAGCCCAAGTAGAGACAATGAGCAGTTCTTC.

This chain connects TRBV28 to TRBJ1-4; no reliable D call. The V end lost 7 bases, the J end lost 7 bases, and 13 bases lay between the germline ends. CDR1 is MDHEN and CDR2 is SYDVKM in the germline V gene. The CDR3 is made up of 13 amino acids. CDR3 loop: CASNVGRIEKLFF. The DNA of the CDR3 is TGTGCCAGCAATGTGGGGAGGATTGAAAAACTGTTTTTT.

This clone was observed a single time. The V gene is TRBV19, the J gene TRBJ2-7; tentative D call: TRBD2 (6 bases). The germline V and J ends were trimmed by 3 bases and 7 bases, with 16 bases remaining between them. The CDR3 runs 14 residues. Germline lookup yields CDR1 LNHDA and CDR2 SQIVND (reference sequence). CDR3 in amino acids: CASSINFFRGEQYF. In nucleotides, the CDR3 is TGTGCCAGTAGTATTAATTTTTTTCGGGGGGAGCAGTACTTC.

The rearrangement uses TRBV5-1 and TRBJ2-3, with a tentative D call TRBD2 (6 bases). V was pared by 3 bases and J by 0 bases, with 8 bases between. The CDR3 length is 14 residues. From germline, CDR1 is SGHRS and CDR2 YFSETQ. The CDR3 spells CASSWAGSTDTQYF. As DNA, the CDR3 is TGCGCCAGCAGCTGGGCGGGGAGCACAGATACGCAGTATTTT.

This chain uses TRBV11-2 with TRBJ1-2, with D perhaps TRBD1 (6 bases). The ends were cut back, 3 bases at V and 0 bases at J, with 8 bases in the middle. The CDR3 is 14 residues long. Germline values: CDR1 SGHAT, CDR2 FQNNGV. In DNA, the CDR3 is TGTGCCAGCAGCTTGACAGGACCTAACTATGGCTACACCTTC. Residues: CASSLTGPNYGYTF.

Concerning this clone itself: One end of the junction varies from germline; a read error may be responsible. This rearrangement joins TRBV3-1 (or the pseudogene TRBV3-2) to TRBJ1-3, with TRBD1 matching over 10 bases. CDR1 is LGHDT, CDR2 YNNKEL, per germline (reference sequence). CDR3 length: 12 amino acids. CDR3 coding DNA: TGTGCCAGCAGCCAACGACAGGGGGCTCTTGATTTT. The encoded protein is CASSQRQGALDF.

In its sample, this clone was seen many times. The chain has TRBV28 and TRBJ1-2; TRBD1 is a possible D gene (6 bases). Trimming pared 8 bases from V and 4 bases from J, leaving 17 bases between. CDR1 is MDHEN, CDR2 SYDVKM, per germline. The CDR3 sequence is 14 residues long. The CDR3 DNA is TGTGCCAGCGAGTCCCACAGGGATCGCTATGGCTACACCTTC. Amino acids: CASESHRDRYGYTF.

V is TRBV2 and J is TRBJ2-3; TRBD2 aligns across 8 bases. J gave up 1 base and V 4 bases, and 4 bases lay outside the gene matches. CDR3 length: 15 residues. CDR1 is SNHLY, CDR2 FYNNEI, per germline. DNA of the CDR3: TGTGCCAGCAGTGCTACGGGGGGGGGCACAGATACGCAGTATTTT. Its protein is CASSATGGGTDTQYF.

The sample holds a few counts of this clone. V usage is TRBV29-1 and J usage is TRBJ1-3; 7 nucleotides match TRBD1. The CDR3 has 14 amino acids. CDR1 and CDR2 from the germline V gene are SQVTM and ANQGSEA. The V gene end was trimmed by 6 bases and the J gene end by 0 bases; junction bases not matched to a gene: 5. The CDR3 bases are TGCAGCGTGAGACAGGGCCGCTCTGGAAACACCATATATTTT. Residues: CSVRQGRSGNTIYF.

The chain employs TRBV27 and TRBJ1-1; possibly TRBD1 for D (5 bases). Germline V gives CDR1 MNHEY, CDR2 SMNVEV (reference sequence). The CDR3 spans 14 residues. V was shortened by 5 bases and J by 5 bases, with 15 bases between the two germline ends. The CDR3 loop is CASSLWGVGTEAFF. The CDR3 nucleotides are TGTGCCAGCAGTCTGTGGGGGGTTGGGACTGAAGCTTTCTTT.

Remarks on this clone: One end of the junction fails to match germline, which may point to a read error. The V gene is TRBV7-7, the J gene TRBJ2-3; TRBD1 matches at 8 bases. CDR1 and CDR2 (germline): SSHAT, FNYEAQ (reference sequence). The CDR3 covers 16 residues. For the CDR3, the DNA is TGTGCTAGCAGCTTATTGACAGGGGAGTTAGCAGATACGCAGTATTTT. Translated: CASSLLTGELADTQYF.

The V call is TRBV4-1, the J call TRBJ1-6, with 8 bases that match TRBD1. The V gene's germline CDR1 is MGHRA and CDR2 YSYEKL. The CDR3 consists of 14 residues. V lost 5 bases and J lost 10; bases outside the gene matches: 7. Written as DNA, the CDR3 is TGCGCCAGCAGCGAAGGACAGGGAAACTCACCCCTCCACTTT. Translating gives CASSEGQGNSPLHF.

This CDR3 is CASSLVGGGTEAFF. The CDR3 nucleotides are TGTGCCAGCAGCTTAGTAGGGGGGGGGACTGAAGCTTTCTTT. The chain recombines TRBV7-8 with TRBJ1-1; D is perhaps TRBD1 (6 bases). The CDR3 has 14 residues. The V gene's germline CDR1 is SGHVS and CDR2 FQNEAQ. Trimming took off 1 base at V and 5 bases at J, with 11 bases between the two ends.

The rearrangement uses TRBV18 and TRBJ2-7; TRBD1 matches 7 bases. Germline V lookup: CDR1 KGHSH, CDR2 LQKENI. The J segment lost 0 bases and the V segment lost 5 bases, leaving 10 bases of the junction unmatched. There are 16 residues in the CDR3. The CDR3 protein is CASSRTPGTASYEQYF. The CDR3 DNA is TGTGCCAGCTCAAGAACGCCGGGGACAGCCTCCTACGAGCAGTACTTC.

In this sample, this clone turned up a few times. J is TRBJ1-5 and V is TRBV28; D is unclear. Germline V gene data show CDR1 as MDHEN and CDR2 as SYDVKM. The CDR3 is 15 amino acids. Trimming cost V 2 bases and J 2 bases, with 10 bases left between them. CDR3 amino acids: CASSLRETRNQPQHF. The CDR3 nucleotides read TGTGCCAGCAGTTTACGGGAAACCCGCAATCAGCCCCAGCATTTT.

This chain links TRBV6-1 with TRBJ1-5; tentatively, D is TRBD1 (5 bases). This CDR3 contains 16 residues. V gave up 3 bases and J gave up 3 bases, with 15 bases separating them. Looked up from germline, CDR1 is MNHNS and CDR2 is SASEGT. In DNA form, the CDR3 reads TGTGCCAGCAGTGAGGCTCTATGGGACTTCAATCAGCCCCAGCATTTT. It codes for CASSEALWDFNQPQHF.

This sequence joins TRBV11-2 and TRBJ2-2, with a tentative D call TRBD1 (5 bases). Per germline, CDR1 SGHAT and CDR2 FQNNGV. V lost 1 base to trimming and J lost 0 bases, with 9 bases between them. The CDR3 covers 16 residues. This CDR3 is CASSLGPGSNTGELFF. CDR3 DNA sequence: TGTGCCAGCAGCTTAGGCCCAGGGTCGAACACCGGGGAGCTGTTTTTT. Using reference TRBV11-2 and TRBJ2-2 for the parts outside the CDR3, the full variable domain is EAGVAQSPRYKIIEKRQSVAFWCNPISGHATLYWYQQILGQGPKLLIQFQNNGVVDDSQLPKDRFSAERLKGVDSTLKIQPAKLEDSAVYLCASSLGPGSNTGELFFGEGSRLTVL.

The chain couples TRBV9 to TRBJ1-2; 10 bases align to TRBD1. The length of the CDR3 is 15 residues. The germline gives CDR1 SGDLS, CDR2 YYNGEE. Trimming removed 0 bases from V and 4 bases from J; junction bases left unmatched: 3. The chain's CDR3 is CASSVAGTGVYGYTF. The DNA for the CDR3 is TGTGCCAGCAGCGTAGCCGGGACAGGGGTCTATGGCTACACCTTC.

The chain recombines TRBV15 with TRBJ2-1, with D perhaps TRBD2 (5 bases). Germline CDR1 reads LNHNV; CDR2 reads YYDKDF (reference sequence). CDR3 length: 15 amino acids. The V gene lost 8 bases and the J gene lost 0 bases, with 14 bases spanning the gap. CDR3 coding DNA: TGTGCCACCTTCGACGGGGAGAGCTCCTACAATGAGCAGTTCTTC. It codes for CATFDGESSYNEQFF.